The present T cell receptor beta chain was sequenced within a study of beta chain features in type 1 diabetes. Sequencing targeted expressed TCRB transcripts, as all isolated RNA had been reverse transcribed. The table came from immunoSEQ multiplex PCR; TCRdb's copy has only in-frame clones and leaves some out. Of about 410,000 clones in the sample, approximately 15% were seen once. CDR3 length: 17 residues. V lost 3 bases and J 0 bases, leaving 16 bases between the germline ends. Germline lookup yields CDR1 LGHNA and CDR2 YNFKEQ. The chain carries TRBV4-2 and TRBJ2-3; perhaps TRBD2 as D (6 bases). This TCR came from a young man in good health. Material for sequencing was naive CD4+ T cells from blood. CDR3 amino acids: CASSHSGSGPSTDTQYF. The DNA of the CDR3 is TGTGCCAGCAGCCACTCTGGGAGCGGGCCAAGCACAGATACGCAGTATTTT.